A selection of T cell receptor beta chains follows, all from one sample in a study of OX40 agonist ivuxolimab in advanced cancers. This table comes from immunoSEQ multiplex PCR, and its TCRdb copy is limited to in-frame clones, with some not included. The data hold roughly 35,000 clones, with roughly 82% observed a single time. The starting material was CD4+ or CD8+ T cells sorted from blood, obtained in a trial of the OX40 agonist ivuxolimab. The receptors shown here come from an adult with an advanced solid tumor such as melanoma, head and neck, liver or kidney cancer. Each CDR3 is given with its conserved first and last residue. The size of a clone is reported for some rows only, either as once, few or many, or as a class for expanded clones.

V	J	size	CDR3
TRBV18	TRBJ2-2	few	CASSPGGNTGELFF
TRBV2	TRBJ1-3	.	CASGQGRGNTIYF
TRBV11-2	TRBJ1-1	.	CASSRTGTAFF
TRBV7-6	TRBJ2-3	.	CASSLGGTSTDTQYF
TRBV2	TRBJ1-5	few	CASSRSPGGQPQHF
TRBV11-2	TRBJ2-5	.	CASSLAKRGATQYF
TRBV19	TRBJ2-5	.	CASSTPRDAGGETQYF
TRBV7-2	TRBJ2-7	.	CASSLSLLAGVVYF
TRBV5-1	TRBJ2-1	few	CASSSFGGDYNEQFF
TRBV30	TRBJ1-2	.	CACRDSPYGYTF
TRBV12-5	TRBJ2-2	.	CASGLVPRWTSGVGNTGELFF
TRBV2	TRBJ2-1	.	CASRKGGTGAFF
TRBV6-5	TRBJ2-1	.	CASSPGLVYEQFF
TRBV4-1	TRBJ2-4	few	CASSLTGTGDIQYF
TRBV4-2	TRBJ2-1	once	CASSQEIAMGLAGGRSEQFF
TRBV2	TRBJ2-7	.	CASSERLALYEQYF
TRBV11-2	TRBJ1-3	once	CASSPFRQGSSGNTIYF
TRBV5-1	TRBJ2-5	.	CASSLGQLAGEETQYF
TRBV28	TRBJ1-1	.	CASLQRGGKVRTEAFF
TRBV7-9	TRBJ2-3	.	CASSSRSQTDTQYF
TRBV7-3	TRBJ2-2	few	CASSLNVASGELFF
TRBV6-1	TRBJ2-5	.	CASIWSHSQETQYF
TRBV15	TRBJ2-6	.	CATSRPGQGIPLGANVLTF
TRBV11-2	TRBJ1-2	.	CASSLAGGSVYTF
TRBV10-3	TRBJ2-2	.	CAIRPGAGSTGELFF
TRBV29-1	TRBJ1-1	.	CSVDWGVAGAFF
TRBV7-9	TRBJ2-1	.	CASSPGKEQFF
TRBV11-1	TRBJ2-1	.	CASSPGGPPAFF
TRBV28	TRBJ2-7	.	CASRETGITYEQYF
TRBV5-8	TRBJ1-1	.	CASSFLQGVSEAFF
TRBV11-2	TRBJ2-1	.	CASSLAPSSYNEQFF
TRBV7-6	TRBJ2-3	.	CASSLGGADTQYF
TRBV7-9	TRBJ2-7	.	CASSNKGVSYEQYF
TRBV6-5	TRBJ2-7	.	CASSPYRGTAYEQYF
TRBV10-3	TRBJ1-5	.	CAISGGRSNQPQHF
TRBV2	TRBJ2-5	.	CASSERRETETQYF
TRBV5-1	TRBJ2-7	.	CASSLVAGSPYEQYF
TRBV14	TRBJ1-1	few	CASLQGLANTEAFF
TRBV7-8	TRBJ1-5	.	CASSLGDQPQHF
TRBV4-1	TRBJ2-1	.	CASSQDPGQGTFNEQFF